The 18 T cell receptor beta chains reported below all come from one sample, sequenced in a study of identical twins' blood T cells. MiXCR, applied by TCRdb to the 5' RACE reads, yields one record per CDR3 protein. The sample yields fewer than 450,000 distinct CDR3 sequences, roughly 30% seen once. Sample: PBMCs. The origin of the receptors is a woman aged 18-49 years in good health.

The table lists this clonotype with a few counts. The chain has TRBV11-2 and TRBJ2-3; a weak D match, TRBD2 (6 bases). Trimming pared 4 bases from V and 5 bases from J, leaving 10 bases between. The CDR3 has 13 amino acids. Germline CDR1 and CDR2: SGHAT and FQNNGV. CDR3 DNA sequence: TGTGCCAGCAGCTCCGCGGGGATAGATACGCAGTATTTT. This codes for CASSSAGIDTQYF.

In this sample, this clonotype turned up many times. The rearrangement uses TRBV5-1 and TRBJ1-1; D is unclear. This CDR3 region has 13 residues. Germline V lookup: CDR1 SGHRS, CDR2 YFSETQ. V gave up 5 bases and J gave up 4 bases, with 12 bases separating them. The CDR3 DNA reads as TGCGCCAGCAGTCAGAACTTGGGCACTGAAGCTTTCTTT. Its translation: CASSQNLGTEAFF.

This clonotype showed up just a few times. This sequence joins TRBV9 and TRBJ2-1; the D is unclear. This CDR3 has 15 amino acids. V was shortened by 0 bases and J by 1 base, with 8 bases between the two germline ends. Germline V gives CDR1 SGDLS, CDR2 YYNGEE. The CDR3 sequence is CASSVVPMSYNEQFF. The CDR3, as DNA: TGTGCCAGCAGCGTAGTTCCAATGTCCTACAATGAGCAGTTCTTC.

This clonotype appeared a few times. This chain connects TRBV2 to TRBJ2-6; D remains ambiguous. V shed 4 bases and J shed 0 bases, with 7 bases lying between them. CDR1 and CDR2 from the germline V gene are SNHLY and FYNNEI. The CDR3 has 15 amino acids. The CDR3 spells CASSVVRSGANVLTF. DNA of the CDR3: TGTGCCAGCAGTGTTGTGCGCTCTGGGGCCAACGTCCTGACTTTC.

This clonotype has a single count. The CDR3 is CASSEATSDEPSYEQYF. The CDR3 nucleotides read TGTGCCAGCAGTGAAGCCACTTCGGACGAGCCGTCCTACGAGCAGTACTTC. The gene calls are TRBV6-4 and TRBJ2-7; D remains unclear. Trimming took off 3 bases at V and 1 base at J, with 19 bases between the two ends. The CDR3 is 17 residues long. CDR1 is MRHNA, CDR2 SNTAGT, per germline.

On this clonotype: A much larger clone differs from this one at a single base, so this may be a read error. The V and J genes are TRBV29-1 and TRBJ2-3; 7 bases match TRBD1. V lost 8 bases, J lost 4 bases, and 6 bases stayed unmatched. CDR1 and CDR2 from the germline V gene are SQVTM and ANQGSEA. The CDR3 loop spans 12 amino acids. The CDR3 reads CSRSGGADTQYF. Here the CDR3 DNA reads TGCAGCAGATCAGGGGGAGCAGATACGCAGTATTTT.

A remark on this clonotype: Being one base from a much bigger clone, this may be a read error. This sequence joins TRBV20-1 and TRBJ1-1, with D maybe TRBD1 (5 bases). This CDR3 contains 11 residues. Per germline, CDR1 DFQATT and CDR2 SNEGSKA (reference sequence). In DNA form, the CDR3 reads TGCAATGCTAGTTTGGGACGGGAAGCTTTCTTT. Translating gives CNASLGREAFF.

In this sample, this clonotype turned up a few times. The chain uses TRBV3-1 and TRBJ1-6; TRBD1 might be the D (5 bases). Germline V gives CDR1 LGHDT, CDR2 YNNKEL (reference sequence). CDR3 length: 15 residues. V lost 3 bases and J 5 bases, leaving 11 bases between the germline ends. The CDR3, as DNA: TGTGCCAGCAGCCAGGCGGGGCTCAATAATTCACCCCTCCACTTT. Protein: CASSQAGLNNSPLHF.

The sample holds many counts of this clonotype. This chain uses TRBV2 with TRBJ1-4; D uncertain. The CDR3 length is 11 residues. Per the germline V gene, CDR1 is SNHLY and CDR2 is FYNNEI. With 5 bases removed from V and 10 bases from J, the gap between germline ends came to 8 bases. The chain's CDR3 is CASSMGLKLFF. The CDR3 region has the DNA TGTGCCAGCAGTATGGGGTTAAAACTGTTTTTT.

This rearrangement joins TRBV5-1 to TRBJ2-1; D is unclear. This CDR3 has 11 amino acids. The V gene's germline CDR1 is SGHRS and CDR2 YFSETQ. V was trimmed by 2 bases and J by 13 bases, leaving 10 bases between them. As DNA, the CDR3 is TGCGCCAGCAGCTTTCAGGCCTTTCAGTTCTTC. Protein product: CASSFQAFQFF.

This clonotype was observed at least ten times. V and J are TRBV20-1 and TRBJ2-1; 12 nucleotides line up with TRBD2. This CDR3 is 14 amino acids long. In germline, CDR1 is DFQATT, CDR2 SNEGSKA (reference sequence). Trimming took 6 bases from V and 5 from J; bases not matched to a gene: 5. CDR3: CSAPRLAGDNEQFF. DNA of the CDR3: TGCAGTGCCCCGAGACTAGCGGGGGACAATGAGCAGTTCTTC.

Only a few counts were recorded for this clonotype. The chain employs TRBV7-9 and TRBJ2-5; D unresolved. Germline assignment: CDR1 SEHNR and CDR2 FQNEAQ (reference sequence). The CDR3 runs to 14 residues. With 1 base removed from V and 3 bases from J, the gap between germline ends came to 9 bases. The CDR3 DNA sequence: TGTGCCAGCAGCTTAGATGGAAGAGAAGAGACCCAGTACTTC. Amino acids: CASSLDGREETQYF.

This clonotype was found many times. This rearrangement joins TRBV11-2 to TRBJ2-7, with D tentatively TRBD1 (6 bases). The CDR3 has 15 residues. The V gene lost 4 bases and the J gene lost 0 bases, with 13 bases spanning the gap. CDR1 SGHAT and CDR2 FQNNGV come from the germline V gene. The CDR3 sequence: CASSSGHLISYEQYF. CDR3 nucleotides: TGTGCCAGCAGCTCGGGACACCTCATCTCCTACGAGCAGTACTTC. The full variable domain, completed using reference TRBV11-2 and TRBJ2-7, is EAGVAQSPRYKIIEKRQSVAFWCNPISGHATLYWYQQILGQGPKLLIQFQNNGVVDDSQLPKDRFSAERLKGVDSTLKIQPAKLEDSAVYLCASSSGHLISYEQYFGPGTRLTVT.

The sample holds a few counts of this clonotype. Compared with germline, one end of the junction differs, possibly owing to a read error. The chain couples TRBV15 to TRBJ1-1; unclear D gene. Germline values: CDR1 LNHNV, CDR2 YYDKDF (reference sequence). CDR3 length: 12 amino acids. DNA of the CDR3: TGTGCCACCCGCAGAGTGAACACTGAAGCTTTCTTT. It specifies CATRRVNTEAFF.

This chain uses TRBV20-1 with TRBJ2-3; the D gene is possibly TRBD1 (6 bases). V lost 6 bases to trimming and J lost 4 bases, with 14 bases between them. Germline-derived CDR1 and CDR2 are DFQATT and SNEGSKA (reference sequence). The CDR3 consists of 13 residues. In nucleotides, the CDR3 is TGCAGTGCGGGGGCAGGGACCCCAGATACGCAGTATTTT. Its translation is CSAGAGTPDTQYF.

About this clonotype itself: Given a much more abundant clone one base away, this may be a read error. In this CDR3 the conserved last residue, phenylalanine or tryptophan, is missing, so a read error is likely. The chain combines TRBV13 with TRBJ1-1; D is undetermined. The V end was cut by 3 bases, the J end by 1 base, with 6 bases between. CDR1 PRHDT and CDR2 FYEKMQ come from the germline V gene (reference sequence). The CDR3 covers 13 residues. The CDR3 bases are TGTGCCAGCAGCTTCCTTAGGAACACTGAAGCTTTCATT. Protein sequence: CASSFLRNTEAFI.

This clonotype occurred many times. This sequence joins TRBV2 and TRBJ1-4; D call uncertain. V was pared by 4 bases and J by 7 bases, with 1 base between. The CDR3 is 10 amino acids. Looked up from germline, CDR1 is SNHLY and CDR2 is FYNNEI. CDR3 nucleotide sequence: TGTGCCAGCAGTGGTGAAAAACTGTTTTTT. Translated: CASSGEKLFF.

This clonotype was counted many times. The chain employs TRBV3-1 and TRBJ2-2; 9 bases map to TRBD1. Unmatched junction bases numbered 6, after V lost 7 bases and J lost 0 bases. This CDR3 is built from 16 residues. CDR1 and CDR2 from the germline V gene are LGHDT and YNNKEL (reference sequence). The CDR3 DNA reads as TGTGCCAGCACGACAGGGGGAAGAGCGAACACCGGGGAGCTGTTTTTT. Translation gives CASTTGGRANTGELFF.